The present T cell receptor beta chain was sequenced within a study of T cells after yellow fever vaccination. There are many counts of this clonotype. TCRdb ran MiXCR on the 5' RACE reads and lists one entry per CDR3 protein. The sample contains 250,000 to 350,000 distinct CDR3 sequences, around 4.5% of which appear only once. V was shortened by 4 bases and J by 9 bases, with 20 bases between the two germline ends. The CDR3 length is 15 residues. Per the germline V gene, CDR1 is SGHKS and CDR2 is YYEKEE (reference sequence). The input for sequencing was PBMCs, taken 15 days after the yellow fever booster vaccination. The clonotype was recovered from a man aged 18 to 29 who received the YFV17D yellow fever vaccine. The chain uses TRBV5-5 and TRBJ2-1, with D perhaps TRBD2 (6 bases). CDR3 nucleotides: TGTGCCAGCAGCCCGCTGGGGGGTCTCGTGAGTGAGCAGTTCTTC. Its protein product is CASSPLGGLVSEQFF. Full variable domain (outside the CDR3, taken from reference TRBV5-5 and TRBJ2-1): DAGVTQSPTHLIKTRGQQVTLRCSPISGHKSVSWYQQVLGQGPQFIFQYYEKEERGRGNFPDRFSARQFPNYSSELNVNALLLGDSALYLCASSPLGGLVSEQFFGPGTRLTVL.